This entry describes one T cell receptor beta chain. The specificity of this receptor is unknown. The record has no base qualities; no much larger clone is one base away. The sample belongs to a study of T cells after yellow fever vaccination (dated by TCRdb to the late 2010s). With respect to the entire study: The SMART-Seq v4 Ultra Low Input RNA kit was used to prepare libraries from fractions with low cell numbers. Bulk TCR alpha and beta repertoires were sequenced longitudinally to track T-cell clones before and after primary and booster YFV17D yellow fever vaccination. Two healthy male donors, one aged 18 to 30 and one aged 30 to 40 years, made up the cohort. Bulk PBMC replicates and cell subsets were isolated from blood drawn at multiple timepoints before and after both primary and secondary immunization. Points the paper makes about the study in general: Most clones expanded after primary vaccination were re-detected after the booster (around 96% of CD4 and about 88% of CD8), suggesting broad memory maintenance. The study included only a couple of donors, which limits how far the findings can be generalized. Because abundant contaminating clonotypes from the bulk population could be contained in FACS-sorted repertoires, computational filtering was required. A small share of clonotypes was detected in both CD4 and CD8 compartments, with the overlap likely arising from convergent recombination. Compared with the primary T-cell response, the secondary T-cell response was weaker but faster, peaking on day 5 rather than day 15.

TCR cDNA was synthesized by 5'RACE template switching, which introduced a universal primer site and unique molecular identifiers. cDNA synthesis was primed from both the TCR alpha and TCR beta constant segments. Library amplification used two PCR steps, and the second PCR step added sample barcodes and sequencing adapters. Libraries were sequenced on Illumina HiSeq 2500 (2x100 bp) or NovaSeq (2x150 bp). The original methods were these. MIGEC was used to demultiplex reads and collapse the reads into UMI consensus sequences, and MiXCR was used for V(D)J alignment. Vaccine-responding clonotypes were identified with edgeR using replicate PBMC samples, with FDR below 0.01 and a log2 fold change above 5 up to day 15 being required. Each bulk clonotype was labeled CD4 or CD8 based on which sequenced repertoire, CD4 or CD8, contained the clonotype at higher abundance. The raw public data were reprocessed by TCRdb itself: fastp quality trimming at Q25, MiXCR clonotype calling, in-frame beta chains only. Every distinct CDR3 protein forms one entry, paired with its most common genes and DNA. TCRdb's processing, not the study's, gives the V and J calls here. The sample table holds approximately 300,000 distinct CDR3 sequences, of which around 6.8% were seen once. Roughly a sixth of the sample goes to the ten largest clones.

This specimen's treatment or condition label, per the study, means: live attenuated yellow fever vaccine strain. At each blood-draw timepoint, two biological replicates of bulk PBMCs were collected. A standard Ficoll-Paque protocol was used to isolate PBMCs from peripheral blood. TriZol was used to extract RNA from bulk PBMCs, CD4 and CD8 fractions, and dextramer-positive and dextramer-negative fractions. The CDR3 numbers 12 residues from cysteine through phenylalanine. The DNA shown is the 36-base CDR3, in frame from base 1. The V end loses 2 bases and the J end loses 7 bases, and a stretch of 6 bases separates them. CDR1 SEHNR and CDR2 FQNEAQ are derived from the germline V gene (reference sequence).

This specimen was PBMCs, taken more than 40 days after the first yellow fever vaccination. This TCR derives from a man aged 18 to 29 who received the YFV17D yellow fever vaccine. Recombination joined TRBV7-9 with TRBJ2-1; no D gene can be assigned with confidence. For the CDR3, the sequence is CASSLWVNEQFF. The DNA is TGTGCCAGCAGCTTATGGGTTAATGAGCAGTTCTTC.